The 30 T cell receptor beta chains in this list originate from one sample, sequenced in a study of T cells after yellow fever vaccination. MiXCR, run by TCRdb on the 5' RACE reads, gives a single entry per CDR3 protein. The data contain 120,000 or so distinct CDR3 sequences, approximately 7.1% of them singletons. The sample here was CD4+ T cells sorted from PBMCs, taken approximately 47 days after the first yellow fever vaccination. These TCRs come from a man between 18 and 35 years old who received the YFV17D yellow fever vaccine.

Ten or more counts support this clonotype. The chain is built from TRBV20-1 and TRBJ2-3, with 10 positions matching TRBD2. The germline CDR1 and CDR2 sequences are DFQATT and SNEGSKA (reference sequence). V gave up 5 bases and J gave up 0 bases; unmatched junction bases: 17. This CDR3 contains 19 residues. The CDR3 coding sequence is TGCAGTGCTCCACCACCCGGGACTAGCGACGACCCTAGCACAGATACGCAGTATTTT. It yields the protein CSAPPPGTSDDPSTDTQYF.

V and J are TRBV11-3 and TRBJ2-1; the D gene is possibly TRBD2 (5 bases). Trimming removed 8 bases from V and 6 bases from J, with 14 bases in between. Germline-derived CDR1 and CDR2 are SGHNT and YENEEA. The CDR3 covers 13 residues. This chain's CDR3 is CASSERHPNEQFF. The DNA of the CDR3 is TGTGCCAGCTCCGAGCGGCACCCCAATGAGCAGTTCTTC.

Of note for this clonotype: A read error may explain this, as a much larger clone is one base away. The chain uses TRBV28 and TRBJ2-3, with D tentatively TRBD1 (7 bases). The CDR3 contains 14 residues. V was pared by 2 bases and J by 6 bases, with 12 bases between. Germline V gives CDR1 MDHEN, CDR2 SYDVKM. The chain's CDR3 is CASSLGGGCDTQYF. The CDR3 coding sequence is TGTGCCAGCAGTTTAGGAGGGGGCTGTGATACGCAGTATTTT.

This clonotype was seen repeatedly, ten times or more. The J gene is TRBJ2-3, the V gene TRBV4-3; D unclear. V shed 0 bases and J shed 4 bases, with 5 bases lying between them. The CDR3 extends over 13 amino acids. Germline CDR1 LGHNA, CDR2 YSLEER. This chain's CDR3 is CASSQDLADTQYF. CDR3 bases: TGCGCCAGCAGCCAAGATCTTGCAGATACGCAGTATTTT.

This clonotype was recorded at least ten times. V and J are TRBV20-1 and TRBJ2-1; TRBD2 agrees at 8 bases. The J segment lost 0 bases and the V segment lost 3 bases, leaving 1 base of the junction unmatched. Germline V gene lookup returns CDR1 DFQATT and CDR2 SNEGSKA (reference sequence). This CDR3 is built from 14 residues. This CDR3 is CSARAGGSYNEQFF. Here the CDR3 DNA reads TGCAGTGCTAGGGCGGGGGGCTCCTACAATGAGCAGTTCTTC.

A word on this clonotype: Since a much larger clone is just one base distant, this may be a read error. The chain couples TRBV28 to TRBJ2-2; 7 positions match TRBD1. CDR1 and CDR2 (germline): MDHEN, SYDVKM. The CDR3 loop spans 15 amino acids. Unmatched junction bases numbered 8, after V lost 10 bases and J lost 0 bases. The CDR3 nucleotides read TGTGCCACCCCAGGACAGGCAGCGAACACCGGGGAGCTGTTTTTT. Amino acid sequence: CATPGQAANTGELFF.

The chain recombines TRBV4-2 with TRBJ1-6; 9 bases fit TRBD1. The CDR3 is 16 amino acids. CDR1 LGHNA and CDR2 YNFKEQ come from the germline V gene. The J segment lost 5 bases and the V segment lost 1 base, leaving 3 bases of the junction unmatched. In DNA, the CDR3 is TGTGCCAGCAGCCAAGGACAGGGGGGAAATAATTCACCCCTCCACTTT. This codes for CASSQGQGGNNSPLHF.

The sample holds many counts of this clonotype. J is TRBJ2-2 and V is TRBV6-2 or TRBV6-3, with 9 bases that match TRBD2. The ends lost 2 bases at V and 3 bases at J; junction bases unmatched: 4. This CDR3 spans 16 amino acids. The germline V gene encodes CDR1 MNHEY and CDR2 SVGEGT. CDR3 coding DNA: TGTGCCAGCAGTTACGGCGGGGGGGCCTACACCGGGGAGCTGTTTTTT. Encoded protein: CASSYGGGAYTGELFF.

Only a few counts were recorded for this clonotype. The V gene is TRBV18, the J gene TRBJ2-1, with no clear D. This CDR3 spans 19 amino acids. Looked up from germline, CDR1 is KGHSH and CDR2 is LQKENI. The V end lost 5 bases, the J end lost 1 base, and 24 bases lay between the germline ends. The CDR3 region has the DNA TGTGCCAGCTCAACAACCCCCCGCAACCCCCGAACGTCCTACAATGAGCAGTTCTTC. It codes for CASSTTPRNPRTSYNEQFF.

CDR3 region: CASGISGDNEQFF. The CDR3 DNA is TGTGCCAGCGGAATTTCAGGAGACAATGAGCAGTTCTTC. The chain recombines TRBV28 with TRBJ2-1, with D hard to call. Germline CDR1 and CDR2: MDHEN and SYDVKM. The CDR3 totals 13 residues. V lost 8 bases, J lost 5 bases, and 13 bases lay in between.

At least ten counts were recorded for this clonotype. The CDR3 protein is CASSSGGHTGELFF. The DNA for the CDR3 is TGCGCCAGCAGCTCCGGTGGGCACACCGGGGAGCTGTTTTTT. The chain carries TRBV5-1 and TRBJ2-2; D is unclear. The CDR3 is 14 residues long. Germline lookup yields CDR1 SGHRS and CDR2 YFSETQ. V shed 3 bases and J shed 3 bases, with 9 bases lying between them.

This clonotype was counted at least ten times. This chain connects TRBV7-9 to TRBJ2-1; either TRBD1 or TRBD2 may supply D (6 bases each). The CDR3 has 16 residues. The V gene lost 1 base and the J gene lost 0 bases, with 10 bases spanning the gap. CDR1 SEHNR and CDR2 FQNEAQ come from the germline V gene (reference sequence). The DNA of the CDR3 is TGTGCCAGCAGCTTAGGACGGGGGCTCTCCTACAATGAGCAGTTCTTC. Its protein is CASSLGRGLSYNEQFF.

This clonotype turned up a few times. This sequence joins TRBV7-2 and TRBJ1-1; unclear D gene. Germline assignment: CDR1 SGHTA and CDR2 FQGNSA. V was trimmed by 1 base and J by 9 bases, leaving 9 bases between them. CDR3 length: 12 amino acids. The CDR3 reads CASSLDFTKAFF. The CDR3 nucleotides read TGTGCCAGCAGCTTAGACTTTACAAAAGCTTTCTTT.

In this sample, this clonotype turned up many times. CDR3 coding DNA: TGTGCCAGCAGTTCTCCAGGGGGAAGCACAGATACGCAGTATTTT. Amino acids: CASSSPGGSTDTQYF. The chain joins TRBV27 to TRBJ2-3; 7 bases line up with TRBD1. The J segment lost 0 bases and the V segment lost 4 bases, leaving 4 bases of the junction unmatched. The germline V gene encodes CDR1 MNHEY and CDR2 SMNVEV (reference sequence). This CDR3 has 15 residues.

This clonotype was recorded at least ten times. This chain joins TRBV10-3 and TRBJ1-1; 7 bases agree with TRBD1. The germline gives CDR1 ENHRY, CDR2 SYGVKD. The CDR3 has 14 residues. The V gene end was trimmed by 6 bases and the J gene end by 0 bases; junction bases not matched to a gene: 4. The CDR3 coding sequence is TGTGCCATCAGCCGCGGGACAGTGAACACTGAAGCTTTCTTT. It encodes CAISRGTVNTEAFF.

In its sample, this clonotype was seen many times. This chain connects TRBV6-5 to TRBJ1-2; D unresolved. There are 13 residues in the CDR3. The germline CDR1 and CDR2 sequences are MNHEY and SVGAGI. Trimming removed 2 bases at V and 5 bases at J, with 9 bases between. This chain's CDR3 is CASSYDTEYGYTF. As DNA, the CDR3 is TGTGCCAGCAGTTACGATACCGAGTATGGCTACACCTTC.

Only a few counts were recorded for this clonotype. The chain links TRBV29-1 to TRBJ2-4, with 13 bases lining up with TRBD2. Germline CDR1 reads SQVTM; CDR2 reads ANQGSEA. J lost 7 bases, V lost 7 bases, and 10 bases had no gene match. The CDR3 runs 15 residues. The CDR3 is CSATGTSGETNIQYF. In nucleotides, the CDR3 is TGCAGCGCCACCGGGACTAGCGGGGAAACTAACATTCAGTACTTC.

This clonotype was observed at least ten times. The CDR3 loop reads CASSLSGTVSNQPQHF. The DNA for the CDR3 is TGTGCCAGCAGTTTATCGGGGACAGTTAGCAATCAGCCCCAGCATTTT. The chain uses TRBV27 and TRBJ1-5; TRBD1 matches 7 bases. The V segment lost 0 bases and the J segment 0 bases; nucleotides outside the gene matches: 2. The V gene's germline CDR1 is MNHEY and CDR2 SMNVEV (reference sequence). The CDR3 covers 16 residues.

This clonotype was observed at least ten times. This chain joins TRBV20-1 and TRBJ2-2; TRBD1 is a possible D gene (5 bases). Germline CDR1 reads DFQATT; CDR2 reads SNEGSKA (reference sequence). The CDR3 is 18 residues long. V shed 0 bases and J shed 0 bases, with 17 bases lying between them. The CDR3 loop reads CSARDRYKGNPNTGELFF. CDR3 nucleotide sequence: TGCAGTGCTAGAGATCGGTATAAGGGGAACCCGAACACCGGGGAGCTGTTTTTT.

In this sample, this clonotype turned up a few times. This chain links TRBV6-2 or TRBV6-3 with TRBJ2-5, with 12 bases fitting TRBD2. The V segment lost 10 bases and the J segment 5 bases; nucleotides outside the gene matches: 5. The CDR3 extends over 13 amino acids. Germline CDR1 and CDR2: MNHEY and SVGEGT. The CDR3 DNA is TGTGCCACCCGACTAGCGGGGGACGAGACCCAGTACTTC. Amino acids: CATRLAGDETQYF.

This clonotype was seen repeatedly, ten times or more. CDR3 nucleotides: TGTGCCAGCAACTTGGGAGGGTCTGGGGCCAACGTCCTGACTTTC. Protein product: CASNLGGSGANVLTF. V and J are TRBV12-3 or TRBV12-4 and TRBJ2-6, with 7 nucleotides matching TRBD2. Losses at the gene ends were 7 bases for V and 1 base for J; bases not matched to a gene: 4. The CDR3 length is 15 residues.

This clonotype was observed a few times. The chain carries TRBV18 and TRBJ2-1, with TRBD2 matching 8 bases. J gave up 9 bases and V 3 bases, and 10 bases lay outside the gene matches. Germline loops: CDR1 KGHSH, CDR2 LQKENI. CDR3 length: 15 amino acids. The CDR3 reads CASSPISGGGLEQFF. CDR3 in DNA: TGTGCCAGCTCACCCATTTCGGGGGGGGGCCTTGAGCAGTTCTTC.

In this sample, this clonotype turned up many times. The V and J genes are TRBV29-1 and TRBJ2-3; D not resolved. The CDR3 covers 15 residues. Germline CDR1 reads SQVTM; CDR2 reads ANQGSEA. V lost 4 bases and J 6 bases, leaving 20 bases between the germline ends. The CDR3 is CSVAAVHDTSDTQYF. CDR3 nucleotide sequence: TGCAGCGTTGCGGCAGTCCATGATACGTCGGATACGCAGTATTTT.

This clonotype showed up just a few times. V is TRBV5-4 and J is TRBJ1-1; tentative D call: TRBD1 (5 bases). Germline CDR1 reads SGHNT; CDR2 reads YYREEE (reference sequence). V was trimmed by 0 bases and J by 9 bases, leaving 24 bases between them. This CDR3 region has 17 residues. The CDR3 protein is CASSLEGPGGVRSKAFF. CDR3 DNA: TGTGCCAGCAGCTTGGAAGGGCCGGGAGGGGTCCGCTCGAAAGCTTTCTTT. Looking up the rest from reference TRBV5-4 and TRBJ1-1 gives the full variable domain: ETGVTQSPTHLIKTRGQQVTLRCSSQSGHNTVSWYQQALGQGPQFIFQYYREEENGRGNFPPRFSGLQFPNYSSELNVNALELDDSALYLCASSLEGPGGVRSKAFFGQGTRLTVV.

This clonotype was recorded at least ten times. CDR3 sequence: CASSSTQGSKNIQYF. The DNA for the CDR3 is TGTGCCAGCAGCTCGACCCAGGGGTCAAAAAACATTCAGTACTTC. V usage is TRBV7-9 and J usage is TRBJ2-4, with a possible D match to TRBD1 (6 bases). V lost 4 bases, J lost 4 bases, and 14 bases lay in between. The CDR3 covers 15 residues. The germline V gene has CDR1 SEHNR and CDR2 FQNEAQ (reference sequence).

Turning to this clonotype: This may be a read error: a much more frequent sequence differs by one nucleotide. The chain is built from TRBV2 and TRBJ1-1, with 7 bases identical to TRBD1. The CDR3 has 17 amino acids. The germline V gene encodes CDR1 SNHLY and CDR2 FYNNEI. In DNA form, the CDR3 reads TGTACCAGCAGTCCGCCGAATCCACAGGGGCGGCGATCTGAAGCTTTCTTT. Amino acid sequence: CTSSPPNPQGRRSEAFF.

In its sample, this clonotype was seen once. A much bigger clone sits one base away, suggesting this may be a read error. Here the CDR3 reads CASSEMVLETQYF. In DNA, the CDR3 is TGTGCCAGCAGTGAGATGGTGCTCGAGACCCAGTACTTC. The chain has TRBV2 and TRBJ2-5; D not resolved. Looked up from germline, CDR1 is SNHLY and CDR2 is FYNNEI. Trimming pared 3 bases from V and 5 bases from J, leaving 10 bases between. This CDR3 is built from 13 residues.

This clonotype was counted a few times. This sequence joins TRBV20-1 and TRBJ1-5; D gene ambiguous. Trimming removed 3 bases from V and 4 bases from J, with 13 bases in between. Germline CDR1 DFQATT, CDR2 SNEGSKA (reference sequence). The CDR3 runs to 14 residues. The CDR3 protein is CSARPEALNQPQHF. The CDR3 DNA is TGCAGTGCTAGGCCGGAGGCCCTGAATCAGCCCCAGCATTTT.

In this sample, this clonotype turned up many times. The chain carries TRBV9 and TRBJ2-5; 8 bases agree with TRBD1. The CDR3 is made up of 17 amino acids. Trimming took 4 bases from V and 1 from J; bases not matched to a gene: 12. The germline V gene encodes CDR1 SGDLS and CDR2 YYNGEE. CDR3 sequence: CASSIGGQAPTQETQYF. CDR3 bases: TGTGCCAGCAGCATAGGGGGACAGGCCCCTACCCAAGAGACCCAGTACTTC.

This chain links TRBV7-8 with TRBJ2-1; D gene ambiguous. The CDR3 is made up of 12 amino acids. The germline V and J ends were trimmed by 4 bases and 12 bases, with 13 bases remaining between them. CDR1 and CDR2 from the germline V gene are SGHVS and FQNEAQ. CDR3 residues: CASSSFLGRQFF. The CDR3 bases are TGTGCCAGCAGCTCTTTTTTGGGTCGGCAGTTCTTC.